A selection of T cell receptor beta chains follows, all from one sample in a study of shared clonotypes between healthy human individuals. Generated by immunoSEQ multiplex PCR, the TCRdb table keeps only in-frame clones and is missing some. The sample lists some 500,000 clones; roughly 85% were seen once. Sequenced sample: PBMCs. Receptor source: a woman aged 40 to 50 in good health. Some clones in this sample may be carry-over from other donors' samples. CDR3s include the opening cysteine and the closing phenylalanine or tryptophan.

j_gene,v_gene,CDR3aa
TRBJ2-3,TRBV7-2,CASSSGGPSDTQYF
TRBJ2-5,TRBV28,CASSSRRGAETQYF
TRBJ2-3,TRBV7-2,CASSFFHQPSTDTQYF
TRBJ2-7,TRBV7-9,CASSPPESSYEQYF
TRBJ2-2,TRBV19,CASSGRGLAGDTGELFF
TRBJ2-3,TRBV4-2,CASSQDGLAGVDTQYF
TRBJ2-6,TRBV28,CASSFRETGANVLTF
TRBJ1-1,TRBV7-8,CASSLFRGNTEAFF
TRBJ2-1,TRBV5-5,CASSLFSGGPENEQFF
TRBJ2-1,TRBV11-2,CASSAQAYNEQFF
TRBJ1-5,TRBV7-9,CASSKTGGGNQPQHF
TRBJ1-2,TRBV2,CASSVGQIFNYGYTF
TRBJ2-2,TRBV19,CASSIIAGDTGELFF
TRBJ1-2,TRBV5-1,CASRSTGAYGYTF
TRBJ1-3,TRBV6-6,CASSLSGTGGNTIYF
TRBJ2-1,TRBV5-1,CASSLRTSGPNEQFF
TRBJ2-1,TRBV6-1,CASSERTTRSAYNEQFF
TRBJ2-7,TRBV30,CAWSVPRDLILRPYEQYF
TRBJ1-5,TRBV27,CASSLSPGQPQHF
TRBJ2-7,TRBV27,CASRTIKYGTSNYEQYF
TRBJ2-1,TRBV7-9,CASSLEVRVGQFF
TRBJ2-3,TRBV2,CASSDGRGPADTQYF
TRBJ1-5,TRBV19,CASSTGLYSNQPQHF
TRBJ2-1,TRBV15,CATRDPYNEQFF
TRBJ1-4,TRBV28,CASSTRQGLTEKLFF
TRBJ1-2,TRBV29-1,CSVTFVDTSYGYTF
TRBJ2-5,TRBV18,CASSPGLAGVWEQYF
TRBJ2-7,TRBV27,CASSAQGSVYEQYF
TRBJ2-2,TRBV11-1,CASSLNAGGGTGELFF
TRBJ2-7,TRBV11-3,CASSPGMQDHEQYF